This note documents a single TCR beta chain sequence. The CDR3 extends over 15 amino acids. J gave up 2 bases and V 5 bases, and 6 bases lay outside the gene matches. CDR1 and CDR2 (germline): SGHTA, FQGTGA. The data stem from a study of T cell changes during pregnancy in multiple sclerosis. Sequenced by immunoSEQ multiplex PCR; TCRdb stores in-frame clones only, minus some. Of tens of thousands of clones listed, roughly 88% were seen once; the top ten hold approximately 4.5%. The sample in question was peripheral blood, obtained in the second trimester of pregnancy. This receptor was taken from a female donor in good health, enrolled as a control in a pregnancy study. V gene TRBV7-3 combines with J gene TRBJ2-5, with 9 positions matching TRBD1. The CDR3 reads CASSPGTGIQETQYF. CDR3 sequence (DNA): TGTGCCAGCAGCCCCGGGACAGGGATTCAAGAGACCCAGTACTTC.